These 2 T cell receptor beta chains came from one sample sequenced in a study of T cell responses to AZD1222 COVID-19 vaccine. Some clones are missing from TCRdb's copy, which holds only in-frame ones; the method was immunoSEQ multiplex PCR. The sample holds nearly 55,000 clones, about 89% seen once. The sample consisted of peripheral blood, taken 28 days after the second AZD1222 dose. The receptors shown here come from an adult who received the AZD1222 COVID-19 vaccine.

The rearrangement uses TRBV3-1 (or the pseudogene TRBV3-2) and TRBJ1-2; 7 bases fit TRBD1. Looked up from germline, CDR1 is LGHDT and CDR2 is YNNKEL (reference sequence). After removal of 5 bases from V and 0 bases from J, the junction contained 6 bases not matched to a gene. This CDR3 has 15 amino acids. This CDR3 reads CASSMRQGSNYGYTF. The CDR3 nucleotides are TGTGCCAGCAGCATGCGACAGGGCTCTAACTATGGCTACACCTTC.

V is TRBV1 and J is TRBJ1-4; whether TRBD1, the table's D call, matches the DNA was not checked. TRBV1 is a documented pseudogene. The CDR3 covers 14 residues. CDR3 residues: CTSSPDRVSEKLFF. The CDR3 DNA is TGCACCAGCAGTCCAGACAGGGTCTCAGAAAAACTGTTTTTT.